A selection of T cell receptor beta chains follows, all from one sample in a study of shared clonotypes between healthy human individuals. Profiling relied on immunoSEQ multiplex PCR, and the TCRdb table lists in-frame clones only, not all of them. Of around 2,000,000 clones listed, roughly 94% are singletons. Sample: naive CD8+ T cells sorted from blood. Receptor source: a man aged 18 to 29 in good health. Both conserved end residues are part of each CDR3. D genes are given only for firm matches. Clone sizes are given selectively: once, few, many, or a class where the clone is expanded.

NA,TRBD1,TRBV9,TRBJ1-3,CASSEDRENTIYF,TGTGCCAGCAGCGAAGACAGGGAGAACACCATATATTTT
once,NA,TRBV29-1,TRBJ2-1,CSVEQGGNEQFF,TGCAGCGTTGAACAGGGGGGGAATGAGCAGTTCTTC
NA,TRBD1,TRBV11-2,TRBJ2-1,CASRIRQGAASYNEQFF,TGTGCCAGCAGGATACGACAGGGGGCCGCCTCCTACAATGAGCAGTTCTTC
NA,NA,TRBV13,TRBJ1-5,CASSRGSTGYSNQPQHF,TGTGCCAGCAGCCGGGGCTCGACAGGTTATAGCAATCAGCCCCAGCATTTT
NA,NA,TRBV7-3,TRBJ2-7,CASTRCRASIHEQYF,TGTGCCAGCACACGCTGTCGGGCCTCCATCCACGAGCAGTACTTC
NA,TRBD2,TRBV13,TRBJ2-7,CASSPREGQEQYF,TGTGCCAGCAGCCCGCGGGAGGGCCAAGAGCAGTACTTC
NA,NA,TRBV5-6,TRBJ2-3,CASSFSYSTDTQYF,TGTGCCAGCAGCTTCTCCTATAGCACAGATACGCAGTATTTT
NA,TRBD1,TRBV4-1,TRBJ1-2,CASSQGGTGIYGYTF,TGCGCCAGCAGCCAAGGAGGGACAGGCATCTATGGCTACACCTTC
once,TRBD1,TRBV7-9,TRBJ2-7,CASRPGTGSYEQYF,TGTGCCAGCAGACCCGGGACAGGTTCCTACGAGCAGTACTTC
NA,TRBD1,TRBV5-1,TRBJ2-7,CASSLGQGGEQYF,TGCGCCAGCAGCTTAGGACAGGGAGGCGAGCAGTACTTC
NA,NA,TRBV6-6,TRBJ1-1,CASSYPLRVETEAFF,TGTGCCAGCAGTTACCCGCTGAGGGTCGAAACTGAAGCTTTCTTT
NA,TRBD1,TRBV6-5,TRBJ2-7,CASSYTGGYEQYF,TGTGCCAGCAGTTACACAGGGGGCTACGAGCAGTACTTC
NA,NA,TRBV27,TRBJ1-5,CASSLTGSQPQHF,TGTGCCAGCAGTTTAACAGGGTCCCAGCCCCAGCATTTT
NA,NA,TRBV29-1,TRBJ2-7,CSVEGEGSGSSYEQYF,TGCAGCGTTGAAGGGGAAGGGTCTGGAAGCTCCTACGAGCAGTACTTC
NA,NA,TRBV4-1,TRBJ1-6,CASSPLGGQGLNSPLHF,TGCGCCAGCAGCCCTTTGGGCGGGCAGGGTTTGAATTCACCCCTCCACTTT
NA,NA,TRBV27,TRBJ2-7,CASSNTRVGGTPYEQYF,TGTGCCAGCAGCAACACTCGGGTCGGTGGGACGCCCTACGAGCAGTACTTC
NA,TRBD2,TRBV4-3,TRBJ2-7,CASSPILAGGALGEQYF,TGCGCCAGCAGCCCTATTCTAGCGGGAGGGGCTCTCGGCGAGCAGTACTTC
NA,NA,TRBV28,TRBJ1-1,CASSFVRGRNTEAFF,TGTGCCAGCAGTTTTGTAAGGGGACGGAACACTGAAGCTTTCTTT
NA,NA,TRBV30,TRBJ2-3,CAWSVTGFGTDTQYF,TGTGCCTGGAGTGTAACCGGATTTGGCACAGATACGCAGTATTTT
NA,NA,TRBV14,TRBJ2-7,CARHWTVYEQYF,TGTGCCCGACATTGGACCGTCTACGAGCAGTACTTC
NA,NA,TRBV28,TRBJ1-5,CASDEGGNQPQHF,TGTGCCAGCGATGAGGGGGGCAATCAGCCCCAGCATTTT
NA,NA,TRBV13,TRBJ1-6,CASSFAGRGDYSPLHF,TGTGCCAGCAGCTTCGCTGGTCGGGGAGATTATTCACCCCTCCACTTT
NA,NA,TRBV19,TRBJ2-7,CASSILYGGFSYEQYF,TGTGCCAGTAGTATACTATATGGAGGATTCTCCTACGAGCAGTACTTC
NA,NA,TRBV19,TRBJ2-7,CASSPGSYEQYF,TGTGCCAGTAGTCCGGGTTCCTACGAGCAGTACTTC
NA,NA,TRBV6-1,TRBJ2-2,CASSDMTGELFF,TGTGCCAGCAGTGACATGACCGGGGAGCTGTTTTTT
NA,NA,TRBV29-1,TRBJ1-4,CSVETILGNEKLFF,TGCAGCGTTGAGACCATCTTGGGGAATGAAAAACTGTTTTTT
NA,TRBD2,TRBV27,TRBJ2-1,CASSLLAGEGGGSYNEQFF,TGTGCCAGCAGTTTGCTAGCGGGAGAAGGGGGCGGTTCCTACAATGAGCAGTTCTTC
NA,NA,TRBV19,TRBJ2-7,CASSAPGRSYEQYF,TGTGCCAGTAGCGCGCCGGGTCGTTCCTACGAGCAGTACTTC
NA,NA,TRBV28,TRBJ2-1,CASSFPLDSDSYNEQFF,TGTGCCAGCAGTTTCCCCCTCGACAGTGACTCCTACAATGAGCAGTTCTTC
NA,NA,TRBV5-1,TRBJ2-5,CASSLMTETQYF,TGCGCCAGCAGCTTGATGACGGAGACCCAGTACTTC
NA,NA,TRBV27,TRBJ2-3,CASSLGDTTDTQYF,TGTGCCAGCAGTTTAGGAGACACCACAGATACGCAGTATTTT
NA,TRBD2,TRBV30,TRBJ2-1,CAWSSAGGGLNEQFF,TGTGCCTGGAGCTCGGCGGGGGGAGGGTTGAATGAGCAGTTCTTC
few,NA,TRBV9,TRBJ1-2,CASSPGASYGYTF,TGTGCCAGCAGCCCGGGGGCCAGCTATGGCTACACCTTC
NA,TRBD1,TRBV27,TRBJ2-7,CASSLSIGTGRHEQYF,TGTGCCAGCAGTTTATCGATTGGGACAGGGCGCCACGAGCAGTACTTC
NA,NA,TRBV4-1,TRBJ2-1,CASGRSSYNEQFF,TGCGCCAGCGGCCGGAGCTCCTACAATGAGCAGTTCTTC
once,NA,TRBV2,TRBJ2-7,CASSGERGSYEQYF,TGTGCCAGCAGTGGAGAGAGAGGCTCCTACGAGCAGTACTTC
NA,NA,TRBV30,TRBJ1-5,CAWSPASGNQPQHF,TGTGCCTGGAGTCCTGCCTCGGGAAATCAGCCCCAGCATTTT